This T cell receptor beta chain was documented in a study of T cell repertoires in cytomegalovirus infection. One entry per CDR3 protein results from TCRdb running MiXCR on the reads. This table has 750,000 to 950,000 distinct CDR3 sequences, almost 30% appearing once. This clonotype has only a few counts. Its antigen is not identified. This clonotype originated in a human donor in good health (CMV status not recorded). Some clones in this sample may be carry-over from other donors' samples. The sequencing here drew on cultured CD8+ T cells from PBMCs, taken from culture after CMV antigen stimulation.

This chain's CDR3 is CAIRGFDRSNTGELFF. For the CDR3, the DNA is TGTGCCATCAGGGGCTTTGACAGGTCGAACACCGGGGAGCTGTTTTTT. The chain is built from TRBV10-3 and TRBJ2-2; tentatively, D is TRBD1 (6 bases). The CDR3 runs to 16 residues. The V gene lost 6 bases and the J gene lost 0 bases, with 14 bases spanning the gap. Germline assignment: CDR1 ENHRY and CDR2 SYGVKD.